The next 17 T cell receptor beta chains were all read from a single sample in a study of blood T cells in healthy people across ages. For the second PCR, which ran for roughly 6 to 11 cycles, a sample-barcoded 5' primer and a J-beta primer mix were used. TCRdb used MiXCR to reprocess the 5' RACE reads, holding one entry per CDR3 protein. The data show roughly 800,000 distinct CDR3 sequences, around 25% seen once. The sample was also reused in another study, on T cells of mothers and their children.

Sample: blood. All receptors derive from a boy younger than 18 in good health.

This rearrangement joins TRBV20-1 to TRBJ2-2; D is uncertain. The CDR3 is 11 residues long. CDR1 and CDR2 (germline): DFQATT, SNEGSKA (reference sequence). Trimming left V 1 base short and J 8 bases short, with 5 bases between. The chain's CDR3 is CSARVWGELFF. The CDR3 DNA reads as TGCAGTGCTAGAGTCTGGGGGGAGCTGTTTTTT.

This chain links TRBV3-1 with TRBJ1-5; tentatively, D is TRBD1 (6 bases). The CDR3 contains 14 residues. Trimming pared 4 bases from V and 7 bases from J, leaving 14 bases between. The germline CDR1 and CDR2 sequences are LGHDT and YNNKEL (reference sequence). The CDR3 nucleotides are TGTGCCAGCAGCCCACCAGGGGCTGGCCAGCCCCAGCATTTT. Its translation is CASSPPGAGQPQHF.

CDR3 nucleotide sequence: TGTGCCAGCAGTTTATCCCAGGCGGGGGTCTATGGCTACACCTTC. Amino acid sequence: CASSLSQAGVYGYTF. V and J are TRBV12-3 or TRBV12-4 and TRBJ1-2; weak D call: TRBD1 (5 bases). The CDR3 is made up of 15 amino acids. V shed 2 bases and J shed 4 bases, with 14 bases lying between them.

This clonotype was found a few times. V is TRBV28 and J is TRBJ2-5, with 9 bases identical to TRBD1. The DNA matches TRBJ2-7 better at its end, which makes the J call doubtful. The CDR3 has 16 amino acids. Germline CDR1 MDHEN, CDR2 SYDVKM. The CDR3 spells CASSSSLRDRVYEQYF. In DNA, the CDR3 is TGTGCCAGCAGTTCGTCTCTCCGGGACAGGGTCTACGAGCAGTACTTC.

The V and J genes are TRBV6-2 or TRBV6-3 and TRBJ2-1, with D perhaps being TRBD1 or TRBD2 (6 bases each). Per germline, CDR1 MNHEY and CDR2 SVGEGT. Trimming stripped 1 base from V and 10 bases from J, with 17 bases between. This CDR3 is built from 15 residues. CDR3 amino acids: CASSYLSGGQLEQFF. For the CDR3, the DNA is TGTGCCAGCAGTTACTTGTCCGGGGGCCAGCTCGAGCAGTTCTTC.

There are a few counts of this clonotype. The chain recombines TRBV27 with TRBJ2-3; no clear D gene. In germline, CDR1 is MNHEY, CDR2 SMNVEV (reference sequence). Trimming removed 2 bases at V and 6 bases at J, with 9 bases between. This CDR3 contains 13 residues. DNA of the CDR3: TGTGCCAGCAGTTTAATAAGGTCGGATACGCAGTATTTT. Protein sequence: CASSLIRSDTQYF.

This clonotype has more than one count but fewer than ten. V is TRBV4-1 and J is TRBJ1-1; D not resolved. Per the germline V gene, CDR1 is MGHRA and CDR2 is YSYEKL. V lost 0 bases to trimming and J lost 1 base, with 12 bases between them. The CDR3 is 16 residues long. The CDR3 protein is CASSQETQQPNTEAFF. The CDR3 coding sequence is TGCGCCAGCAGCCAAGAGACCCAGCAACCGAACACTGAAGCTTTCTTT.

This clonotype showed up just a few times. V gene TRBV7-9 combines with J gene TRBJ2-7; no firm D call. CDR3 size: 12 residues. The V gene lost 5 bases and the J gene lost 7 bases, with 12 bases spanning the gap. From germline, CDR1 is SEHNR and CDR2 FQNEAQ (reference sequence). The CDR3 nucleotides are TGTGCCAGCAGCGTCGTCCCTGGGGAGCAGTACTTC. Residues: CASSVVPGEQYF.

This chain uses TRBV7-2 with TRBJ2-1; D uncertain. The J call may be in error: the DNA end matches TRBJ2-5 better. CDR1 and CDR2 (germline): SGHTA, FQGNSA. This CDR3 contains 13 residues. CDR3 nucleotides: TGTGCCAGCAGCTTATTCCCCCGGGAGACCCAGTACTTC. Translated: CASSLFPRETQYF.

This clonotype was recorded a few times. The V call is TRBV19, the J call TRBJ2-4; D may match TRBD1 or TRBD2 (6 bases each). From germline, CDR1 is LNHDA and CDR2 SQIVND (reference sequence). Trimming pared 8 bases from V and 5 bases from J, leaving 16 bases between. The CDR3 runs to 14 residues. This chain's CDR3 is CASGQRSGENIQYF. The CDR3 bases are TGTGCCAGTGGACAGAGGTCGGGGGAAAACATTCAGTACTTC.

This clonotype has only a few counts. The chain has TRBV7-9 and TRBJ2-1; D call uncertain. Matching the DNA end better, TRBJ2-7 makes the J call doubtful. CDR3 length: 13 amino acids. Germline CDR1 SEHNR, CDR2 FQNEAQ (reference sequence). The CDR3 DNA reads TGTGCCAGCAGCTCCCTAAAAGACTACGAGCAGTACTTC. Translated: CASSSLKDYEQYF.

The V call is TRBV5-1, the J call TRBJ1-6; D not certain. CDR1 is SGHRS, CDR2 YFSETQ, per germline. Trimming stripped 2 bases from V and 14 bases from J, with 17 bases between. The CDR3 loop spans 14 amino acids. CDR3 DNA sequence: TGCGCCAGCAGCTTTACCTACCCCTCGGGATCCCTCCACTTT. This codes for CASSFTYPSGSLHF.

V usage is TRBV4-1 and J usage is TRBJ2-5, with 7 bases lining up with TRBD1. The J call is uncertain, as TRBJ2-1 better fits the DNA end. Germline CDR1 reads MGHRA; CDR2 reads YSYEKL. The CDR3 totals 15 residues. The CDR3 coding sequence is TGCGCCAGCAGCCAACCGGGACAGAAATACAATGAGCAGTTCTTC. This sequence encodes CASSQPGQKYNEQFF.

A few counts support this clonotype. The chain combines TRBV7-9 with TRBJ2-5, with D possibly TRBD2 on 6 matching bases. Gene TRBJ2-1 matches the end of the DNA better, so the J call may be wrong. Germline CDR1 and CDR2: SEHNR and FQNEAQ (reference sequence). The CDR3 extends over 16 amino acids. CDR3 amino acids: CASSLALATAYNEQFF. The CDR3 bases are TGTGCCAGCAGCTTAGCCCTAGCGACAGCCTACAATGAGCAGTTCTTC.

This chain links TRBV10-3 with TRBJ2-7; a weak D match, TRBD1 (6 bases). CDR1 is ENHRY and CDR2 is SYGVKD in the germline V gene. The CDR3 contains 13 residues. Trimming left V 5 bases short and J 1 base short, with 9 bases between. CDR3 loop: CAISNGQSYEQYF. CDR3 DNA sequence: TGTGCCATCAGTAACGGACAGTCCTACGAGCAGTACTTC.

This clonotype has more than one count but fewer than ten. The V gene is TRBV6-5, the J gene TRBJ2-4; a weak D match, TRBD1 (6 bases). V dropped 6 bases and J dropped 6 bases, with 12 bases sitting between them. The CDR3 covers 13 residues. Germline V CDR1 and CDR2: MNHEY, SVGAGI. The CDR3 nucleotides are TGTGCCAGCAGGAATCAGGGGAGAAACATTCAGTACTTC. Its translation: CASRNQGRNIQYF.

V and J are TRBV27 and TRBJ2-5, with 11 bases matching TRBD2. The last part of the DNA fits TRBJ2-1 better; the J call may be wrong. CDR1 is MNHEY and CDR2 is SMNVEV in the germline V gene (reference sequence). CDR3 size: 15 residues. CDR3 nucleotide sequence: TGTGCCAGCAGCCCTCTAGCGGGGGGAAGGGATGAGCAGTTCTTC. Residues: CASSPLAGGRDEQFF.